The following is a TCR beta chain sequence with its context. Its antigen is unknown. These data come from a study of shared clonotypes between healthy human individuals. About the research overall: A couple of women and a few men aged 18 to 49 served as donors.

The ends were cut back, 3 bases at V and 3 bases at J, with 12 bases in the middle. The CDR3 consists of 14 residues. Germline V gene data show CDR1 as MDHEN and CDR2 as SYDVKM. Study findings and constraints: An anticipated effect of sequencing depth on clonotype sharing among donors was recognized.

A deep-level run was used for the assay. Unsorted PBMC DNA underwent sequencing on ten immunoSEQ deep assay plates. Sequencing used immunoSEQ multiplex PCR; TCRdb keeps in-frame clones, though not all of them. The sample records about 490,000 clones, about three quarters being singletons. V is TRBV28 and J is TRBJ2-7, with a possible D match to TRBD1 (6 bases). The sequencing input was PBMCs. The receptor comes from a woman in her thirties or forties in good health. Some clones in this sample may be carry-over from other donors' samples. The CDR3 sequence is CASSLNRASYEQYF. CDR3 DNA sequence: TGTGCCAGCAGTTTGAACAGGGCGAGCTACGAGCAGTACTTC.